This T cell receptor beta chain comes out of a study of T cell changes during pregnancy in multiple sclerosis. The junction had 4 bases not matched to a gene; V was cut back by 2 bases and J by 3 bases. Germline V gene sequence: CDR1 MNHNS, CDR2 SASEGT. The CDR3 contains 15 residues. Using immunoSEQ multiplex PCR, the repertoire was profiled, and TCRdb retains in-frame clones only, with some absent. This sample has more than 9,500 clones, with 84% found just once. The sample here was CD8+ T cells from peripheral blood mononuclear cells, taken after pregnancy. The chain recombines TRBV6-1 with TRBJ2-7; 10 nucleotides match TRBD2. This receptor was identified in a female donor in good health, enrolled as a control in a pregnancy study. The CDR3 region has the DNA TGTGCCAGCAGTGAAAGCGGGGGGGCCTTCTACGAGCAGTACTTC. Translated: CASSESGGAFYEQYF.